One sample yielded the 26 T cell receptor beta chains listed below, sequenced in a study of Tregs in tolerant kidney transplant recipients. Profiled with immunoSEQ multiplex PCR; TCRdb holds only in-frame clones, not every one. Altogether 120,000 or so clones are present, roughly nine tenths being singletons, with the ten largest covering nearly 0.6%. The sample comprised CD4+ T cells from blood. The receptors here all came from a human donor in good health.

The chain employs TRBV4-1 and TRBJ2-4; no reliable D call. The V gene lost 1 base and the J gene lost 0 bases, with 10 bases spanning the gap. This CDR3 contains 16 residues. Germline V gene data show CDR1 as MGHRA and CDR2 as YSYEKL. The CDR3 sequence is CASSQGVTIAKNIQYF. The CDR3 coding sequence is TGCGCCAGCAGCCAAGGGGTGACGATAGCCAAAAACATTCAGTACTTC.

The V and J genes are TRBV29-1 and TRBJ1-4; D is undetermined. The germline V gene encodes CDR1 SQVTM and CDR2 ANQGSEA. This CDR3 has 12 residues. Trimming cost V 7 bases and J 6 bases, with 12 bases left between them. The CDR3 region has the DNA TGCAGCGCTGAGGAGGGCTATGAAAAACTGTTTTTT. It codes for CSAEEGYEKLFF.

This chain uses TRBV10-2 with TRBJ2-2; no clear D. V shed 3 bases and J shed 1 base, with 6 bases lying between them. This CDR3 contains 14 residues. Germline lookup yields CDR1 WSHSY and CDR2 SAAADI. This chain's CDR3 is CASSEMLNTGELFF. The CDR3 DNA sequence: TGCGCCAGCAGTGAAATGTTGAACACCGGGGAGCTGTTTTTT.

The chain joins TRBV4-2 to TRBJ2-7, with 8 nucleotides matching TRBD2. The CDR3 extends over 16 amino acids. CDR1 LGHNA and CDR2 YNFKEQ come from the germline V gene. V was clipped by 1 base and J by 0 bases; unmatched bases: 5. The CDR3 loop is CASSQVSGGSSYEQYF. CDR3 coding DNA: TGTGCCAGCAGCCAAGTAAGCGGGGGTAGCTCCTACGAGCAGTACTTC.

The chain recombines TRBV5-5 with TRBJ1-2; 7 bases align to TRBD1. There are 14 residues in the CDR3. Germline trimming cut 4 bases from V and 4 bases from J; bases unmatched to any gene: 7. Per germline, CDR1 SGHKS and CDR2 YYEKEE (reference sequence). In DNA, the CDR3 is TGTGCCAGCAGCATCGCGACAGGGCCCTATGGCTACACCTTC. Its protein product is CASSIATGPYGYTF.

The genes are TRBV11-2 and TRBJ2-5; D remains unclear. Germline lookup yields CDR1 SGHAT and CDR2 FQNNGV. The CDR3 is 11 amino acids. Deletions cut 3 bases from V and 4 bases from J, with 3 bases between. CDR3 nucleotides: TGTGCCAGCAGCTTCTCAGAGACCCAGTACTTC. Its translation: CASSFSETQYF. The complete variable domain, with remaining parts taken from reference TRBV11-2 and TRBJ2-5, reads EAGVAQSPRYKIIEKRQSVAFWCNPISGHATLYWYQQILGQGPKLLIQFQNNGVVDDSQLPKDRFSAERLKGVDSTLKIQPAKLEDSAVYLCASSFSETQYFGPGTRLLVL.

This sequence joins TRBV19 and TRBJ1-3; D gene uncertain. The germline V and J ends were trimmed by 3 bases and 1 base, with 7 bases remaining between them. The CDR3 is made up of 14 amino acids. Germline CDR1 LNHDA, CDR2 SQIVND (reference sequence). This chain's CDR3 is CASSIRQSGNTIYF. The CDR3 DNA reads TGTGCCAGTAGTATCAGGCAGTCTGGAAACACCATATATTTT.

The chain uses TRBV7-2 and TRBJ1-2; D may be TRBD1 (5 bases). The CDR3 extends over 15 amino acids. Per germline, CDR1 SGHTA and CDR2 FQGNSA. V gave up 0 bases and J gave up 5 bases, with 13 bases separating them. CDR3 bases: TGTGCCAGCAGCTTAGCGGGGCAGGACCCTTATGGCTACACCTTC. Protein: CASSLAGQDPYGYTF.

As DNA, the CDR3 is TGCAGCGTTGTAGTTCGAGTCCCTGAAGCTTTCTTT. As protein: CSVVVRVPEAFF. The chain couples TRBV29-1 to TRBJ1-1; no firm D call. The CDR3 length is 12 residues. V was cut by 4 bases and J by 6 bases, with 12 bases left in between. Germline assignment: CDR1 SQVTM and CDR2 ANQGSEA.

This chain joins TRBV4-1 and TRBJ1-5, with TRBD1 identical over 7 bases. The germline V gene encodes CDR1 MGHRA and CDR2 YSYEKL. This CDR3 comprises 17 residues. V was pared by 4 bases and J by 6 bases, with 15 bases of the junction left unmatched. Written as DNA, the CDR3 is TGCGCCAGCAGCCCTACTCCTGGGACAGAGGACCGTCAGCCCCAGCATTTT. It encodes CASSPTPGTEDRQPQHF.

The rearrangement joins TRBV2 to TRBJ2-1, with 10 positions matching TRBD2. J lost 2 bases, V lost 6 bases, and 4 bases had no gene match. The germline V gene encodes CDR1 SNHLY and CDR2 FYNNEI. The CDR3 runs 15 residues. CDR3 nucleotides: TGTGCCAGCAGGGTAGCGGGAGGCGCCTACAATGAGCAGTTCTTC. It specifies CASRVAGGAYNEQFF. The entire variable domain, with the rest obtained from reference TRBV2 and TRBJ2-1, is as follows: EPEVTQTPSHQVTQMGQEVILRCVPISNHLYFYWYRQILGQKVEFLVSFYNNEISEKSEIFDDQFSVERPDGSNFTLKIRSTKLEDSAMYFCASRVAGGAYNEQFFGPGTRLTVL.

The V call is TRBV6-5, the J call TRBJ2-1, with 7 bases identical to TRBD2. Germline CDR1 and CDR2: MNHEY and SVGAGI. The CDR3 is 15 amino acids. V was clipped by 0 bases and J by 5 bases; unmatched bases: 4. CDR3 coding DNA: TGTGCCAGCAGTTACTCTGTCGGGGGGAACAATGAGCAGTTCTTC. Encoded protein: CASSYSVGGNNEQFF.

The V and J genes are TRBV7-9 and TRBJ2-2, with a weak D call TRBD2 (5 bases). The CDR3 contains 14 residues. V dropped 3 bases and J dropped 1 base, with 6 bases sitting between them. CDR1 is SEHNR, CDR2 FQNEAQ, per germline (reference sequence). The CDR3 sequence: CASSFGGNTGELFF. The CDR3 nucleotides are TGTGCCAGCAGCTTCGGAGGGAACACCGGGGAGCTGTTTTTT.

The chain is built from TRBV18 and TRBJ1-5; weak D call: TRBD1 (5 bases). The CDR3 extends over 14 amino acids. CDR1 is KGHSH, CDR2 LQKENI, per germline. V was cut by 4 bases and J by 5 bases, with 12 bases left in between. CDR3 DNA sequence: TGTGCCAGCTCACTAAGGCAGGGAGATCAGCCCCAGCATTTT. Encoded protein: CASSLRQGDQPQHF. The variable domain in full, with the rest retrieved from reference TRBV18 and TRBJ1-5, is NAGVMQNPRHLVRRRGQEARLRCSPMKGHSHVYWYRQLPEEGLKFMVYLQKENIIDESGMPKERFSAEFPKEGPSILRIQQVVRGDSAAYFCASSLRQGDQPQHFGDGTRLSIL.

The chain couples TRBV4-2 to TRBJ2-1, with 8 bases aligning to TRBD2. CDR3 length: 19 residues. CDR1 and CDR2 from the germline V gene are LGHNA and YNFKEQ. V dropped 0 bases and J dropped 0; count of bases not matched to a gene: 10. Here the CDR3 DNA reads TGTGCCAGCAGCCAAGATCCCGCTAGCGGGCTTATCTCCTACAATGAGCAGTTCTTC. It translates to CASSQDPASGLISYNEQFF.

This sequence joins TRBV5-5 and TRBJ2-1, with 8 positions matching TRBD2. The CDR3 consists of 17 residues. The junction had 14 bases not matched to a gene; V was cut back by 2 bases and J by 7 bases. The germline V gene encodes CDR1 SGHKS and CDR2 YYEKEE (reference sequence). CDR3 in amino acids: CASSLVPHAGGRNEQFF. The DNA for the CDR3 is TGTGCCAGCAGCTTAGTCCCCCATGCGGGGGGAAGGAATGAGCAGTTCTTC.

This chain connects TRBV4-2 to TRBJ2-7, with TRBD2 matching over 8 bases. V lost 5 bases to trimming and J lost 2 bases; unmatched junction nucleotides: 5. The CDR3 runs to 14 residues. Germline V gene lookup returns CDR1 LGHNA and CDR2 YNFKEQ. CDR3 sequence reads: CASSVTSGAYEQYF. The CDR3 bases are TGTGCCAGCAGCGTCACTAGCGGAGCCTACGAGCAGTACTTC.

The CDR3 protein is CASSLDPMREQYF. The DNA of the CDR3 is TGTGCCAGCAGCTTAGATCCAATGCGGGAGCAGTACTTC. The V call is TRBV11-2, the J call TRBJ2-7; D gene ambiguous. CDR1 is SGHAT and CDR2 is FQNNGV in the germline V gene. The CDR3 is 13 residues long. Deletions cut 0 bases from V and 7 bases from J, with 10 bases between.

In its sample, this clone was seen once. V and J are TRBV12-5 and TRBJ1-1; TRBD1 is a possible D gene (5 bases). This CDR3 spans 14 amino acids. V shed 4 bases and J shed 7 bases, with 16 bases lying between them. Germline V gene sequence: CDR1 LGHNT, CDR2 FRNRAP. CDR3: CASGSNLAGGEAFF. CDR3 DNA: TGTGCTAGTGGTTCCAACCTTGCCGGGGGTGAAGCTTTCTTT.

The rearrangement links TRBV7-9 to TRBJ1-4, with D perhaps matching TRBD1 (5 bases). The CDR3 consists of 16 residues. V was pared by 5 bases and J by 8 bases, with 21 bases between. Germline loops: CDR1 SEHNR, CDR2 FQNEAQ (reference sequence). The CDR3 coding sequence is TGTGCCAGCAGCCCGGACCCGAGCCCGAGGGGAGAAAAACTGTTTTTT. It specifies CASSPDPSPRGEKLFF. The full variable domain, in which reference TRBV7-9 and TRBJ1-4 provide the parts outside the CDR3, is DTGVSQNPRHKITKRGQNVTFRCDPISEHNRLYWYRQTLGQGPEFLTYFQNEAQLEKSRLLSDRFSAERPKGSFSTLEIQRTEQGDSAMYLCASSPDPSPRGEKLFFGSGTQLSVL.

J is TRBJ1-2 and V is TRBV6-5, with D perhaps TRBD1 (5 bases). This CDR3 region has 12 residues. V was pared by 8 bases and J by 2 bases, with 9 bases between. Germline CDR1 reads MNHEY; CDR2 reads SVGAGI. CDR3 DNA: TGTGCCAGCGGGGGGAGGAACTATGGCTACACCTTC. Translating it yields CASGGRNYGYTF.

The genes are TRBV19 and TRBJ2-5; perhaps TRBD1 as D (5 bases). CDR3 length equals 16 residues. The germline gives CDR1 LNHDA, CDR2 SQIVND (reference sequence). Trimming removed 6 bases at V and 4 bases at J, with 21 bases between. CDR3 residues: CASSPSDGRVGETQYF. CDR3 bases: TGTGCCAGTAGCCCGAGTGACGGCAGGGTTGGAGAGACCCAGTACTTC.

For this clone: Other DNA sequences from this sample encode an identical CDR3 as well. The rearrangement joins TRBV2 to TRBJ2-2; TRBD2 agrees at 10 bases. V lost 5 bases, J lost 8 bases, and 11 bases stayed unmatched. This CDR3 is 16 amino acids long. Germline V gives CDR1 SNHLY, CDR2 FYNNEI. CDR3: CASSTRTSGGAGELFF. The CDR3 DNA sequence: TGTGCCAGCAGTACCCGGACGAGCGGGGGGGCGGGGGAGCTGTTTTTT.

The chain couples TRBV5-5 to TRBJ2-3; D gene ambiguous. The CDR3 runs 12 residues. The V end was cut by 0 bases, the J end by 6 bases, with 5 bases between. CDR1 SGHKS and CDR2 YYEKEE come from the germline V gene (reference sequence). The CDR3 is CASSLEADTQYF. The CDR3, as DNA: TGTGCCAGCAGCTTGGAGGCGGATACGCAGTATTTT.

J is TRBJ2-7 and V is TRBV19; TRBD1 agrees at 10 bases. The ends lost 4 bases at V and 4 bases at J; junction bases unmatched: 7. The CDR3 sequence is 15 residues long. Germline V gives CDR1 LNHDA, CDR2 SQIVND (reference sequence). The CDR3 protein is CASSTTWDRGYEQYF. DNA of the CDR3: TGTGCCAGTAGTACCACTTGGGACAGGGGATACGAGCAGTACTTC.

V gene TRBV5-1 combines with J gene TRBJ1-1, with 7 bases aligning to TRBD1. The ends lost 0 bases at V and 0 bases at J; junction bases unmatched: 5. Germline V gene sequence: CDR1 SGHRS, CDR2 YFSETQ. This CDR3 comprises 16 residues. The CDR3 here is CASSLARDSMNTEAFF. CDR3 nucleotide sequence: TGCGCCAGCAGCTTGGCCCGGGACAGCATGAACACTGAAGCTTTCTTT. Full variable domain (missing parts from reference TRBV5-1 and TRBJ1-1): KAGVTQTPRYLIKTRGQQVTLSCSPISGHRSVSWYQQTPGQGLQFLFEYFSETQRNKGNFPGRFSGRQFSNSRSEMNVSTLELGDSALYLCASSLARDSMNTEAFFGQGTRLTVV.